These 25 T cell receptor beta chains share one sample of origin, sequenced in a study of blood T cell repertoires in COVID-19. The protocol was immunoSEQ multiplex PCR, while the TCRdb copy is restricted to in-frame clones and leaves out a portion. Of just over 650,000 clones in the sample, approximately 90% were seen once. Sequenced: peripheral blood. The receptors were sampled from a woman aged 18 to 35 with acute or convalescent COVID-19.

The chain is built from TRBV14 and TRBJ2-1, with a tentative D call TRBD1 (6 bases). This CDR3 is built from 17 residues. Germline lookup yields CDR1 SGHDN and CDR2 FVKESK. V was clipped by 0 bases and J by 8 bases, with 20 bases between them. The CDR3 loop is CASSQDRQGRRLHEQFF. In nucleotides, the CDR3 is TGTGCCAGCAGCCAAGATCGGCAGGGGCGTCGACTCCATGAGCAGTTCTTC.

The chain has TRBV27 and TRBJ1-5; D is uncertain. This CDR3 is 13 amino acids long. Germline V gene data show CDR1 as MNHEY and CDR2 as SMNVEV (reference sequence). The ends were cut back, 3 bases at V and 4 bases at J, with 7 bases in the middle. In nucleotides, the CDR3 is TGTGCCAGCAGTTTCGGAGCGAATCAGCCCCAGCATTTT. Protein product: CASSFGANQPQHF.

The J gene is TRBJ1-1, the V gene TRBV11-2; D perhaps matches TRBD1 (5 bases). The germline V gene has CDR1 SGHAT and CDR2 FQNNGV. CDR3 length: 15 residues. V was shortened by 5 bases and J by 3 bases, with 16 bases between the two germline ends. The DNA of the CDR3 is TGTGCCAGCAGCCCCCGGGACTTATGGCACACTGAAGCTTTCTTT. It is translated as CASSPRDLWHTEAFF.

This chain connects TRBV6-5 to TRBJ2-2; D is perhaps TRBD1 (6 bases). V lost 3 bases and J lost 1, with 12 bases in between. The CDR3 is 16 residues long. The V gene's germline CDR1 is MNHEY and CDR2 SVGAGI. The CDR3 loop reads CASSYTDSRNTGELFF. CDR3 nucleotides: TGTGCCAGCAGTTATACGGACAGTAGGAACACCGGGGAGCTGTTTTTT.

The V call is TRBV11-2, the J call TRBJ1-5, with TRBD1 as a possible D gene (6 bases). The CDR3 runs to 16 residues. V was clipped by 3 bases and J by 3 bases, with 15 bases between them. Germline CDR1 and CDR2: SGHAT and FQNNGV. Here the CDR3 reads CASSFGRGGLNQPQHF. The CDR3 region has the DNA TGTGCCAGCAGCTTCGGGAGGGGGGGCCTCAATCAGCCCCAGCATTTT.

The chain uses TRBV6-5 and TRBJ1-4, with no clear D. V gave up 6 bases and J gave up 8 bases, with 19 bases separating them. Per germline, CDR1 MNHEY and CDR2 SVGAGI. CDR3 length: 15 residues. The CDR3 loop reads CASRTGEGSQEKLFF. DNA of the CDR3: TGTGCCAGCAGGACCGGAGAAGGGAGTCAAGAAAAACTGTTTTTT.

V gene TRBV19 combines with J gene TRBJ1-4, with D perhaps matching TRBD1 (5 bases). The CDR3 length is 15 residues. Per germline, CDR1 LNHDA and CDR2 SQIVND (reference sequence). V shed 7 bases and J shed 8 bases, with 20 bases lying between them. CDR3 region: CASIPSHGAEEKLFF. The CDR3, as DNA: TGTGCCAGTATCCCTTCCCATGGGGCGGAAGAAAAACTGTTTTTT.

The rearrangement joins TRBV3-1 (or the pseudogene TRBV3-2) to TRBJ2-3; 8 bases align to TRBD2. V was pared by 2 bases and J by 10 bases, with 5 bases of the junction left unmatched. The CDR3 contains 13 residues. Germline V gene lookup returns CDR1 LGHDT and CDR2 YNNKEL (reference sequence). The CDR3: CASSQLSGGAQYF. The DNA for the CDR3 is TGTGCCAGCAGCCAACTCAGCGGGGGTGCGCAGTATTTT.

The V call is TRBV18, the J call TRBJ1-1; 8 bases match TRBD1. With 3 bases clipped from V and 4 bases from J, the junction kept 22 bases outside the gene matches. The CDR3 length is 20 residues. In germline, CDR1 is KGHSH, CDR2 LQKENI. The CDR3 sequence: CASSPLLRTGGREGGTEAFF. The CDR3 DNA reads as TGTGCCAGCTCACCCCTCCTTCGCACAGGGGGTCGTGAGGGAGGCACTGAAGCTTTCTTT.

The chain recombines TRBV4-1 with TRBJ1-2, with D perhaps matching TRBD1 (5 bases). The germline V and J ends were trimmed by 2 bases and 10 bases, with 14 bases remaining between them. The CDR3 covers 13 residues. CDR1 MGHRA and CDR2 YSYEKL come from the germline V gene. The CDR3 nucleotides are TGCGCCAGCAGCCAACGGACACTCGTTGACTACACCTTC. Translation gives CASSQRTLVDYTF.

The chain recombines TRBV24-1 with TRBJ2-2; a possible D gene is TRBD1 (6 bases). CDR1 and CDR2 (germline): KGHDR, SFDVKD. The CDR3 has 13 amino acids. V was trimmed by 8 bases and J by 6 bases, leaving 12 bases between them. CDR3 in amino acids: CATKTQGPGELFF. The CDR3 nucleotides read TGTGCCACCAAAACACAGGGACCCGGGGAGCTGTTTTTT.

The chain links TRBV19 to TRBJ1-1; 8 bases are shared with TRBD1. The V and J ends lost 5 bases and 0 bases, in that order; junction bases with no gene match: 11. Germline V gives CDR1 LNHDA, CDR2 SQIVND (reference sequence). This CDR3 region has 17 residues. The CDR3 region has the DNA TGTGCCAGTAGTTCTACACGACAGGGGCCAATGAACACTGAAGCTTTCTTT. Translation: CASSSTRQGPMNTEAFF.

This chain uses TRBV5-1 with TRBJ1-1; a possible D gene is TRBD1 (6 bases). V lost 5 bases and J 1 base, leaving 12 bases between the germline ends. Germline V gene lookup returns CDR1 SGHRS and CDR2 YFSETQ. The CDR3 sequence is 14 residues long. The CDR3 DNA reads TGCGCCAGCAGAGGGGGTCAAGCGAACACTGAAGCTTTCTTT. Amino acid sequence: CASRGGQANTEAFF.

V is TRBV21-1 and J is TRBJ1-2. TRBV21-1 is designated a pseudogene. CDR3 length equals 15 residues. DNA for the CDR3: TGTGCCAGCAGCAAAACCCGGGGACTCCACTATGGCTACACCTTC. Its translation: CASSKTRGLHYGYTF.

Here the CDR3 DNA reads TGTGCCTGGAGTGTACGTTTCGGTATTGGCACAGATACGCAGTATTTT. Its protein is CAWSVRFGIGTDTQYF. The chain uses TRBV30 and TRBJ2-3; D is unclear. The CDR3 covers 16 residues. V lost 0 bases to trimming and J lost 1 base, with 14 bases between them. In germline, CDR1 is GTSNPN, CDR2 SVGIG (reference sequence). Combining the CDR3 with reference TRBV30 and TRBJ2-3 gives the whole variable domain SQTIHQWPATLVQPVGSPLSLECTVEGTSNPNLYWYRQAAGRGLQLLFYSVGIGQISSEVPQNLSASRPQDRQFILSSKKLLLSDSGFYLCAWSVRFGIGTDTQYFGPGTRLTVL.

This clone was detected many times. V is TRBV2 and J is TRBJ2-5; 7 bases match TRBD2. CDR3 length equals 14 residues. The germline CDR1 and CDR2 sequences are SNHLY and FYNNEI. J gave up 5 bases and V 2 bases, and 5 bases lay outside the gene matches. CDR3 coding DNA: TGTGCCAGCAGTGAATGGGGGGGGTCGGAGACCCAGTACTTC. Translating gives CASSEWGGSETQYF.

Regarding this clone: Other DNA sequences in this sample translate to the same CDR3. The chain recombines TRBV6-5 with TRBJ2-7, with D possibly being TRBD1 (5 bases). This CDR3 spans 12 amino acids. In germline, CDR1 is MNHEY, CDR2 SVGAGI. Trimming took off 2 bases at V and 3 bases at J, with 5 bases between the two ends. The CDR3 DNA reads TGTGCCAGCAGTTACAGGGGCTACGAGCAGTACTTC. It encodes CASSYRGYEQYF.

The genes are TRBV6-2 or TRBV6-3 and TRBJ2-5, with D perhaps TRBD1 (6 bases). This CDR3 spans 15 amino acids. Germline lookup yields CDR1 MNHEY and CDR2 SVGEGT. Trimming cost V 6 bases and J 2 bases, with 16 bases left between them. CDR3 nucleotides: TGTGCCAGCAGCTTCCACCGGGACACACAAGAGACCCAGTACTTC. It codes for CASSFHRDTQETQYF.

This chain joins TRBV29-1 and TRBJ1-1, with TRBD1 matching over 7 bases. CDR1 is SQVTM and CDR2 is ANQGSEA in the germline V gene. The CDR3 contains 14 residues. Trimming at V came to 3 bases and at J to 1 base, leaving 5 bases not matched to a gene. The CDR3 sequence: CSVESGTENTEAFF. CDR3 sequence (DNA): TGCAGCGTTGAGTCAGGGACAGAGAACACTGAAGCTTTCTTT. Looking up the rest from reference TRBV29-1 and TRBJ1-1 gives the full variable domain: SAVISQKPSRDICQRGTSLTIQCQVDSQVTMMFWYRQQPGQSLTLIATANQGSEATYESGFVIDKFPISRPNLTFSTLTVSNMSPEDSSIYLCSVESGTENTEAFFGQGTRLTVV.

The chain employs TRBV29-1 and TRBJ2-3; D unclear. The germline V gene encodes CDR1 SQVTM and CDR2 ANQGSEA. V was trimmed by 3 bases and J by 2 bases, leaving 9 bases between them. The CDR3 consists of 13 residues. The CDR3 region is CSVDLAYTDTQYF. CDR3 nucleotides: TGCAGCGTTGACCTGGCATACACAGATACGCAGTATTTT.

J is TRBJ2-7 and V is TRBV27; TRBD1 matches 9 bases. The CDR3 has 15 residues. Germline V gene sequence: CDR1 MNHEY, CDR2 SMNVEV (reference sequence). With V trimmed by 2 bases and J by 2 bases, 4 bases remained unmatched. CDR3 protein: CASSLGTGLTYEQYF. CDR3 in DNA: TGTGCCAGCAGTTTAGGGACAGGGCTAACCTACGAGCAGTACTTC.

The chain uses TRBV27 and TRBJ2-7; TRBD1 matches at 10 bases. The CDR3 runs 13 residues. Trimming cost V 6 bases and J 5 bases; bases outside gene matches: 4. Looked up from germline, CDR1 is MNHEY and CDR2 is SMNVEV (reference sequence). The CDR3 protein is CASSDRGRDEQYF. In DNA form, the CDR3 reads TGTGCCAGCAGCGACAGGGGGCGAGACGAGCAGTACTTC.

The chain uses TRBV3-1 (or the pseudogene TRBV3-2) and TRBJ2-5, with D possibly matching TRBD1 (6 bases). The V gene's germline CDR1 is LGHDT and CDR2 YNNKEL (reference sequence). The V end lost 6 bases, the J end lost 0 bases, and 11 bases lay between the germline ends. The CDR3 runs to 14 residues. The CDR3, as DNA: TGTGCCAGCAGTTCTCAGGGGTACCAAGAGACCCAGTACTTC. Translated: CASSSQGYQETQYF.

The CDR3 here is CAWSGGVRYGYTF. The CDR3 region has the DNA TGTGCCTGGAGTGGCGGGGTTCGCTATGGCTACACCTTC. The gene calls are TRBV30 and TRBJ1-2; D ambiguous. V was pared by 1 base and J by 4 bases, with 10 bases between. This CDR3 is 13 amino acids long. Looked up from germline, CDR1 is GTSNPN and CDR2 is SVGIG (reference sequence).

This chain uses TRBV6-1 with TRBJ1-3, with 7 bases that match TRBD1. Looked up from germline, CDR1 is MNHNS and CDR2 is SASEGT. CDR3 length equals 16 residues. V lost 6 bases and J lost 5; bases outside the gene matches: 13. DNA for the CDR3: TGTGCCAGCAGGGAACCGAACAGGGGTTCGAGAAACACCATATATTTT. It translates to CASREPNRGSRNTIYF.